Following are 17 T cell receptor beta chains from one sample sequenced in a study of OX40 agonist ivuxolimab in advanced cancers. Profiling relied on immunoSEQ multiplex PCR, and the TCRdb table lists in-frame clones only, not all of them. The sample carries approximately 50,000 clones, 84% recorded once. The sequences come from CD4+ or CD8+ T cells sorted from blood, collected in a trial of the OX40 agonist ivuxolimab. All receptors derive from an adult with an advanced solid tumor such as melanoma, head and neck, liver or kidney cancer.

The chain employs TRBV2 and TRBJ1-5, with 10 nucleotides matching TRBD1. With V trimmed by 4 bases and J by 0 bases, 0 bases remained unmatched. The CDR3 is 15 residues long. Germline values: CDR1 SNHLY, CDR2 FYNNEI. The CDR3 DNA reads as TGTGCCAGCAGTGGACAGGGGGCTAGCAATCAGCCCCAGCATTTT. Amino acid sequence: CASSGQGASNQPQHF.

The rearrangement uses TRBV15 and TRBJ2-7; 10 nucleotides match TRBD2. From germline, CDR1 is LNHNV and CDR2 YYDKDF (reference sequence). The CDR3 loop spans 15 amino acids. The V and J ends lost 2 bases and 2 bases, in that order; junction bases with no gene match: 3. The CDR3 nucleotides read TGTGCCACCAGCAGATGGAGCGGGGGGGCCTACGAGCAGTACTTC. As protein: CATSRWSGGAYEQYF. Using reference TRBV15 and TRBJ2-7 for the parts outside the CDR3, the full variable domain is DAMVIQNPRYQVTQFGKPVTLSCSQTLNHNVMYWYQQKSSQAPKLLFHYYDKDFNNEADTPDNFQSRRPNTSFCFLDIRSPGLGDTAMYLCATSRWSGGAYEQYFGPGTRLTVT.

The rearrangement joins TRBV30 to TRBJ1-5; a weak D match, TRBD1 (6 bases). The V and J ends lost 4 bases and 6 bases respectively, with 10 bases between them. The CDR3 contains 12 residues. Germline CDR1 and CDR2: GTSNPN and SVGIG (reference sequence). CDR3 amino acids: CAWNRVGQPQHF. CDR3 bases: TGTGCCTGGAACAGGGTTGGTCAGCCCCAGCATTTT. The full variable domain, in which reference TRBV30 and TRBJ1-5 provide the parts outside the CDR3, is SQTIHQWPATLVQPVGSPLSLECTVEGTSNPNLYWYRQAAGRGLQLLFYSVGIGQISSEVPQNLSASRPQDRQFILSSKKLLLSDSGFYLCAWNRVGQPQHFGDGTRLSIL.

The chain combines TRBV2 with TRBJ2-3; D might be TRBD1 (6 bases). Germline lookup yields CDR1 SNHLY and CDR2 FYNNEI. The CDR3 is 15 residues long. The V end lost 6 bases, the J end lost 4 bases, and 17 bases lay between the germline ends. The CDR3 DNA is TGTGCCAGCAGGCCTACAGGGTCCAGAGCAGATACGCAGTATTTT. It is translated as CASRPTGSRADTQYF.

The V call is TRBV7-2, the J call TRBJ2-5; 7 bases line up with TRBD1. Germline V gene lookup returns CDR1 SGHTA and CDR2 FQGNSA. There are 13 residues in the CDR3. V shed 4 bases, J shed 9 bases, and the junction held 8 bases outside the gene matches. CDR3 protein: CASSSTGSRAQYF. The DNA for the CDR3 is TGTGCCAGCAGCTCGACAGGGTCCAGGGCCCAGTACTTC.

This clone was observed a handful of times. V gene TRBV4-1 combines with J gene TRBJ1-5, with 7 bases matching TRBD1. From germline, CDR1 is MGHRA and CDR2 YSYEKL. Unmatched junction bases numbered 0, after V lost 0 bases and J lost 4 bases. The CDR3 is 14 residues long. The CDR3 is CASSQETGNQPQHF. Written as DNA, the CDR3 is TGCGCCAGCAGCCAAGAGACAGGGAATCAGCCCCAGCATTTT.

The chain employs TRBV9 and TRBJ1-1; D is unresolved. This CDR3 comprises 13 residues. V was clipped by 2 bases and J by 0 bases, with 5 bases between them. CDR1 is SGDLS and CDR2 is YYNGEE in the germline V gene. Here the CDR3 reads CASSVTLNTEAFF. DNA for the CDR3: TGTGCCAGCAGCGTTACACTGAACACTGAAGCTTTCTTT.

This chain connects TRBV30 to TRBJ2-1; TRBD2 agrees at 8 bases. The germline CDR1 and CDR2 sequences are GTSNPN and SVGIG (reference sequence). V gave up 3 bases and J gave up 5 bases; unmatched junction bases: 9. CDR3 length: 15 residues. The CDR3 here is CAWRTAGLAHNEQFF. Here the CDR3 DNA reads TGTGCCTGGAGGACCGCAGGACTAGCCCACAATGAGCAGTTCTTC.

This chain links TRBV5-1 with TRBJ2-5; D remains unclear. The CDR3 length is 16 residues. Per germline, CDR1 SGHRS and CDR2 YFSETQ. V was cut by 0 bases and J by 1 base, with 13 bases left in between. The CDR3 nucleotides are TGCGCCAGCAGCTTGGGCCCAACAGCGCCCCAAGAGACCCAGTACTTC. As protein: CASSLGPTAPQETQYF. The full variable domain, rest sourced from reference TRBV5-1 and TRBJ2-5, is KAGVTQTPRYLIKTRGQQVTLSCSPISGHRSVSWYQQTPGQGLQFLFEYFSETQRNKGNFPGRFSGRQFSNSRSEMNVSTLELGDSALYLCASSLGPTAPQETQYFGPGTRLLVL.

There are a few counts of this clone. The rearrangement joins TRBV6-1 to TRBJ1-1; tentatively, D is TRBD1 (6 bases). CDR1 is MNHNS, CDR2 SASEGT, per germline. The CDR3 has 12 amino acids. Trimming took 5 bases from V and 8 from J, leaving 12 bases between them. The CDR3 bases are TGTGCCAGCAGTTCGACAGGTACCGAAGCTTTCTTT. Translated, it gives CASSSTGTEAFF.

The J gene is TRBJ2-3, the V gene TRBV5-4; unclear D gene. The germline V and J ends were trimmed by 1 base and 2 bases, with 5 bases remaining between them. Per the germline V gene, CDR1 is SGHNT and CDR2 is YYREEE (reference sequence). The CDR3 sequence is 13 residues long. The DNA for the CDR3 is TGTGCCAGCAGCTTGAGGGACACAGATACGCAGTATTTT. Protein product: CASSLRDTDTQYF. Variable domain in full (rest from reference TRBV5-4 and TRBJ2-3): ETGVTQSPTHLIKTRGQQVTLRCSSQSGHNTVSWYQQALGQGPQFIFQYYREEENGRGNFPPRFSGLQFPNYSSELNVNALELDDSALYLCASSLRDTDTQYFGPGTRLTVL.

The rearrangement links TRBV27 to TRBJ2-1; 7 positions agree with TRBD1. The CDR3 runs 19 residues. V was clipped by 5 bases and J by 0 bases; unmatched bases: 16. In germline, CDR1 is MNHEY, CDR2 SMNVEV (reference sequence). CDR3 sequence reads: CASSLSFHRGRSSYNEQFF. The CDR3 nucleotides are TGTGCCAGCAGTCTCTCCTTCCACAGGGGAAGAAGCTCCTACAATGAGCAGTTCTTC.

The chain uses TRBV28 and TRBJ1-1; the D is unclear. The CDR3 has 15 amino acids. The germline V gene has CDR1 MDHEN and CDR2 SYDVKM. Trimming took off 2 bases at V and 1 base at J, with 11 bases between the two ends. The CDR3 DNA is TGTGCCAGCAGTTTAGATGCATACGCGAACACTGAAGCTTTCTTT. It translates to CASSLDAYANTEAFF.

This rearrangement joins TRBV5-4 to TRBJ1-2, with 7 bases fitting TRBD1. Germline loops: CDR1 SGHNT, CDR2 YYREEE (reference sequence). This CDR3 region has 14 residues. The junction had 9 bases not matched to a gene; V was cut back by 5 bases and J by 5 bases. In DNA, the CDR3 is TGTGCCAGCAGGCGATGGGGACAGATTTATGGCTACACCTTC. It encodes CASRRWGQIYGYTF.

This chain joins TRBV4-1 and TRBJ1-5, with TRBD1 identical over 10 bases. The ends lost 2 bases at V and 7 bases at J; junction bases unmatched: 8. The germline gives CDR1 MGHRA, CDR2 YSYEKL. The CDR3 runs to 16 residues. CDR3 sequence reads: CASSQPWTGGSQPQHF. In nucleotides, the CDR3 is TGCGCCAGCAGCCAACCCTGGACAGGGGGAAGCCAGCCCCAGCATTTT.

The V and J genes are TRBV5-1 and TRBJ1-1, with D possibly TRBD1 on 5 matching bases. In germline, CDR1 is SGHRS, CDR2 YFSETQ. The CDR3 extends over 16 amino acids. Trimming shortened V by 0 bases and J by 0 bases, and 12 bases separated the two germline ends. CDR3 in amino acids: CASSLGGGALNTEAFF. For the CDR3, the DNA is TGCGCCAGCAGCTTGGGGGGGGGAGCCCTGAACACTGAAGCTTTCTTT.

This CDR3 is CAISESINPNTEAFF. In DNA, the CDR3 is TGTGCCATCAGTGAGTCGATTAACCCGAACACTGAAGCTTTCTTT. This chain connects TRBV10-3 to TRBJ1-1; D unclear. Germline V gene lookup returns CDR1 ENHRY and CDR2 SYGVKD. The CDR3 has 15 residues. V was clipped by 0 bases and J by 1 base, with 9 bases between them.